Listed below are T cell receptor beta chains from one sample, sequenced in a study of Graves' ophthalmopathy and Graves' hyperthyroidism. Using its own MiXCR run on the multiplex PCR reads, TCRdb lists one record per CDR3 protein. The table has roughly 600,000 distinct CDR3 sequences, about two fifths seen once. Sequenced: peripheral blood or thyroid tissue (not recorded which). The receptors here all came from an adult man with Graves' hyperthyroidism. The CDR3 runs from the conserved cysteine through the conserved F or W. The order of the fields is V gene, D gene, J gene, clone size, CDR3 protein, CDR3 DNA. The D gene is left open where the match is weak. Clone size is stated in some rows and not others, as once, few, many or a class when expanded.

v_call: TRBV7-8
d_call: NA
j_call: TRBJ2-7
clone_size: many
cdr3_aa: CASSSRHRFEQYF
cdr3_nt: TGTGCCAGCAGCTCAAGGCACAGGTTTGAGCAGTACTTC

v_call: TRBV24-1
d_call: NA
j_call: TRBJ1-3
clone_size: NA
cdr3_aa: CAASGPVAGNTIYF
cdr3_nt: TGTGCCGCCAGTGGCCCAGTTGCCGGAAACACCATATATTTT

v_call: TRBV29-1
d_call: NA
j_call: TRBJ2-2
clone_size: NA
cdr3_aa: CSSSDSATGELFF
cdr3_nt: TGCAGCTCATCGGACAGCGCAACCGGGGAGCTGTTTTTT

v_call: TRBV5-1
d_call: TRBD1
j_call: TRBJ1-2
clone_size: NA
cdr3_aa: CASSRWTGGYTF
cdr3_nt: TGCGCCAGCAGCCGATGGACAGGGGGCTACACCTTC

v_call: TRBV7-3
d_call: NA
j_call: TRBJ2-5
clone_size: many
cdr3_aa: CASSQGAVETQYF
cdr3_nt: TGTGCCAGCAGCCAAGGAGCGGTGGAGACCCAGTACTTC

v_call: TRBV14
d_call: NA
j_call: TRBJ1-1
clone_size: NA
cdr3_aa: CASSQVGLGPNTEAFF
cdr3_nt: TGTGCCAGCAGCCAAGTGGGGTTAGGTCCTAACACTGAAGCTTTCTTT

v_call: TRBV29-1
d_call: TRBD1
j_call: TRBJ1-2
clone_size: NA
cdr3_aa: CSVDGTGYGYTF
cdr3_nt: TGCAGCGTTGACGGGACAGGCTATGGCTACACCTTC

v_call: TRBV2
d_call: NA
j_call: TRBJ2-7
clone_size: many
cdr3_aa: CASRGLTYEQYF
cdr3_nt: TGTGCCAGCAGGGGACTTACCTACGAGCAGTACTTC

v_call: TRBV7-8
d_call: NA
j_call: TRBJ1-1
clone_size: many
cdr3_aa: CASSLVEEAFF
cdr3_nt: TGTGCCAGCAGCTTAGTAGAGGAAGCTTTCTTT

v_call: TRBV20-1
d_call: NA
j_call: TRBJ1-3
clone_size: many
cdr3_aa: CSAAQGNTIYF
cdr3_nt: TGCAGTGCTGCACAGGGAAACACCATATATTTT

v_call: TRBV6-5
d_call: NA
j_call: TRBJ2-7
clone_size: NA
cdr3_aa: CASSPRTIDYSYYEQYF
cdr3_nt: TGTGCCAGCAGCCCACGGACCATAGACTATTCTTACTACGAGCAGTACTTC

v_call: TRBV29-1
d_call: TRBD1
j_call: TRBJ1-1
clone_size: once
cdr3_aa: CSVSGGASTEAFF
cdr3_nt: TGCAGCGTTTCAGGGGGCGCGAGCACTGAAGCTTTCTTT

v_call: TRBV24-1
d_call: NA
j_call: TRBJ1-6
clone_size: NA
cdr3_aa: CATSSSYNSPLHF
cdr3_nt: TGTGCCACCTCTAGCTCCTATAATTCACCCCTCCACTTT

v_call: TRBV5-5
d_call: NA
j_call: TRBJ1-5
clone_size: many
cdr3_aa: CASSWGGGSNQPQHF
cdr3_nt: TGTGCCAGCAGCTGGGGCGGGGGTAGCAATCAGCCCCAGCATTTT

v_call: TRBV20-1
d_call: TRBD2
j_call: TRBJ2-5
clone_size: many
cdr3_aa: CSARIPSGDQETQYF
cdr3_nt: TGCAGTGCTAGGATCCCTAGCGGCGACCAAGAGACCCAGTACTTC

v_call: TRBV27
d_call: NA
j_call: TRBJ2-7
clone_size: many
cdr3_aa: CASSLCHEQYF
cdr3_nt: TGTGCCAGCAGTTTATGTCACGAGCAGTACTTC

v_call: TRBV6-1
d_call: NA
j_call: TRBJ1-3
clone_size: few
cdr3_aa: CASSEWDLGNTIYF
cdr3_nt: TGTGCCAGCAGTGAATGGGACCTCGGAAACACCATATATTTT